The source of this T cell receptor (beta chain) is a study of neurological immune-mediated disorders (dated by TCRdb to the late 2010s). General notes on the study: Of the roughly 34 multiple sclerosis patients, around 30 had relapsing-remitting MS and 3 had secondary progressive MS. Using UMI-based sequencing, the study compared peripheral blood TCR-beta repertoires from patients with HTLV-I-associated myelopathy (HAM/TSP), patients with multiple sclerosis, and healthy controls. The approximately 100 TCR-beta libraries included longitudinal samples, technical triplicates and paired sorted CD4+ and CD8+ T-cell subsets alongside PBMC samples. Of the 68 subjects in the cohort, approximately 15 were HAM/TSP patients, roughly 35 were multiple sclerosis patients, and 20 were healthy controls. General conclusions and limits of the study: No identical CDR3 amino acid sequences were found to be shared among expanded clones across subjects, suggesting that TCR-beta repertoires were private in all groups. In phylogenetic analysis, the repertoires of 18 of 34 MS patients grouped into a cluster of related CDR3 sequences, which suggests a possible signature at the repertoire level. TCR clonal expansion was highest in HAM/TSP patients and lowest in MS patients, with MS patients falling below even healthy controls. No association of the MS cluster with clinical or MRI features was observed, and the need for larger cohorts was stated by the authors.

To synthesize cDNA, template-switch 5'RACE was performed with a primer carrying a 10-nucleotide random unique molecular identifier so that each TCR transcript was tagged. Every sequencing run covered 15-18 subjects and yielded more than 160 million TCR-beta sequences. Total RNA was extracted with the RNeasy kit. The KAPA Real-time Library Amplification kit was used to amplify TCR-beta VDJ regions with primers targeting the TCR constant region and the 5'RACE anchor. Sample indexes and Illumina adaptors were added in a first PCR, and a second PCR then increased library yield. After purification with Ampure beads, the TCR product of roughly 650 bp was size-selected on a 2% E-gel SizeSelection system. Before pooling, library quality was assessed on a Bioanalyzer, concentration was determined with Qubit, and library quantification was performed with the Kapa Library Quantification kit. An Illumina HiSeq 2500 sequenced the libraries paired-end 2 x 150 bp. To increase sequence diversity, roughly 24-30% phiX was spiked into each library pool. The published analysis was carried out like this. The UMI-based MiGEC pipeline processed quality-filtered reads and removed over 85% of raw TCR sequences during error correction. VDJ genes were aligned to IMGT germline references, and each clonotype was defined by a unique CDR3 amino acid sequence together with V-J genes. Clonal expansion, Shannon diversity, and CDR3 relatedness (CalcPairwiseDistances, ClusterSamples) were evaluated with VDJtools, and phylogenetic trees were built with CLCbio workbench. Using coefficient-of-variation modelling across technical triplicates, the study counted a clone as expanded if it had at least 8 unique UMIs. TCRdb reprocessed the public reads (quality trimming at Q25 with fastp, clone calling with MiXCR) and kept in-frame beta chains. Each entry merges the rows of one CDR3 protein and shows their most common DNA and genes. TCRdb, not the original authors, processed these V and J calls. The sample data list 39,000 or so distinct CDR3 sequences, and roughly 2.5% of these were observed just once. The top ten clones comprise roughly 12% of the sample.

Trimming at the junction amounts to 1 base on V and 4 bases on J, and the germline ends lie 13 bases apart. The CDR3 goes from the cysteine to the phenylalanine over 15 residues. The retained sequence is limited to the CDR3, 45 bases, with the frame set at the first base. For the unsorted PBMC libraries, 2 million PBMCs were stored in RNAlater at -80 degrees C until RNA extraction and were used to generate the libraries. The multiple sclerosis patients were enrolled in a US clinical protocol that evaluated disease progression with magnetic resonance imaging. Peripheral blood underwent Ficoll-Hypaque density gradient centrifugation to isolate PBMCs, which were then cryopreserved in liquid nitrogen. Many counts were recorded for this clonotype. The antigen this receptor binds is unknown. Nothing much larger sits one base from this clone, and base qualities are not available.

The V gene is TRBV12-3 or TRBV12-4 and the J gene is TRBJ2-5, with TRBD2 perhaps the D gene, on 5 matching bases. Sequenced: PBMCs. The TCR comes from a man aged 25-45 years with multiple sclerosis. The DNA is TGTGCCAGCAGTTTAGGAGGGTTACAAGGAGAGACCCAGTACTTC. Translated, it gives CASSLGGLQGETQYF.